This T cell receptor beta chain was documented in a study of post-analysis software for immune sequencing data. Turning to the study itself: Relapsing-remitting, secondary progressive and progressive-relapsing forms made up the multiple sclerosis disease courses.

Study outcomes and limitations: Normalized Chao1 diversity was significantly reduced in patients versus controls. The study found TRBV5-6, TRBV5-1 and TRBV20-1 among four to six TRBV segments more frequent in patients than controls.

Only a few counts were recorded for this clonotype. Its antigen is still unknown. Trimming left V 4 bases short and J 8 bases short, with 15 bases between. The germline gives CDR1 SNHLY, CDR2 FYNNEI. The CDR3 extends over 15 amino acids. cDNA libraries for TCR beta contained unique molecular identifiers. The yield from roughly 1 to 10 million T cells was approximately 500,000 cDNA molecules in total. TCRdb re-analysed the PCR reads in MiXCR, keeping a single row per CDR3 protein. The sample lists 350,000 to 500,000 distinct CDR3 sequences; 35% to 45% were seen once. The J gene is TRBJ1-6, the V gene TRBV2; D gene uncertain. The material sequenced was blood. This clonotype was sampled from a girl aged 2 to 10 with multiple sclerosis. The CDR3 bases are TGTGCCAGCAGTGCCCTGGCTGGGGAGTATTCACCCCTCCACTTT. It encodes CASSALAGEYSPLHF. The complete variable domain, with remaining parts taken from reference TRBV2 and TRBJ1-6, reads EPEVTQTPSHQVTQMGQEVILRCVPISNHLYFYWYRQILGQKVEFLVSFYNNEISEKSEIFDDQFSVERPDGSNFTLKIRSTKLEDSAMYFCASSALAGEYSPLHFGNGTRLTVT.